These 5 T cell receptor beta chains came from one sample sequenced in a study of blood T cell repertoires in COVID-19. This table comes from immunoSEQ multiplex PCR, and its TCRdb copy is limited to in-frame clones, with some not included. The repertoire holds roughly 430,000 clones, with 88% as singletons. The sample comprised PBMCs or T cells enriched from blood (not recorded which). The receptors shown here come from a woman between 40 and 50 years old with acute COVID-19.

The chain uses TRBV7-8 and TRBJ1-1; 8 positions match TRBD1. Germline V lookup: CDR1 SGHVS, CDR2 FQNEAQ. With 5 bases clipped from V and 9 bases from J, the junction kept 5 bases outside the gene matches. The CDR3 totals 12 residues. CDR3 amino acids: CASSLRQGQAFF. The CDR3 DNA is TGTGCCAGCAGCCTTCGACAGGGGCAAGCTTTCTTT.

The chain recombines TRBV7-9 with TRBJ1-1, with TRBD1 matching 11 bases. The V gene's germline CDR1 is SEHNR and CDR2 FQNEAQ (reference sequence). The CDR3 covers 15 residues. After removal of 4 bases from V and 3 bases from J, the junction contained 4 bases not matched to a gene. CDR3 coding DNA: TGTGCCAGCAGCTCTCCGGGACAGGGGGACACTGAAGCTTTCTTT. This encodes CASSSPGQGDTEAFF. Variable domain in full (rest from reference TRBV7-9 and TRBJ1-1): DTGVSQNPRHKITKRGQNVTFRCDPISEHNRLYWYRQTLGQGPEFLTYFQNEAQLEKSRLLSDRFSAERPKGSFSTLEIQRTEQGDSAMYLCASSSPGQGDTEAFFGQGTRLTVV.

This clone has more than one count but fewer than ten. Distinct nucleotide sequences in the sample also encode this CDR3. V and J are TRBV18 and TRBJ1-1; weak D call: TRBD1 (6 bases). The CDR3 has 15 amino acids. The germline CDR1 and CDR2 sequences are KGHSH and LQKENI. V was pared by 2 bases and J by 0 bases, with 10 bases between. The CDR3 DNA sequence: TGTGCCAGCTCACCAGGGGGCCGGATGAACACTGAAGCTTTCTTT. It is translated as CASSPGGRMNTEAFF.

The chain employs TRBV3-1 (or the pseudogene TRBV3-2) and TRBJ2-3; the match to TRBD2 covers 9 bases. The CDR3 runs 14 residues. V shed 6 bases and J 5 bases; nucleotides not matched to a gene: 6. CDR1 and CDR2 (germline): LGHDT, YNNKEL (reference sequence). The CDR3 DNA follows: TGTGCCAGCAGAGGGGGACTAGCCAGAGATACGCAGTATTTT. Its protein product is CASRGGLARDTQYF.

Regarding this clone: Additional DNA sequences in this sample encode the identical CDR3. The V and J genes are TRBV15 and TRBJ2-7, with 8 bases fitting TRBD1. The CDR3 contains 15 residues. Trimming cost V 3 bases and J 0 bases; bases outside gene matches: 4. Germline lookup yields CDR1 LNHNV and CDR2 YYDKDF (reference sequence). The CDR3 nucleotides read TGTGCCACCAGCAGGGGGGACAGGCTCTCCTACGAGCAGTACTTC. Its translation is CATSRGDRLSYEQYF.